This T cell receptor (beta chain) is from a study of OX40 agonist ivuxolimab in advanced cancers. Study details: Of mixed ages from roughly 23 to 85 and averaging 60 years, the group was about 80% male. Three patients had partial responses: one hepatocellular carcinoma, two cutaneous melanoma. Study conclusions and caveats: Some nonresponders also had low normalized T-cell clonal expansion.

Turning to this clone: Its antigen remains unidentified.

The table came from immunoSEQ multiplex PCR; TCRdb's copy has only in-frame clones and leaves some out. The sample has 70,000 or so clones, 80% seen once. The V end lost 0 bases, the J end lost 4 bases, and 7 bases lay between the germline ends. Per the germline V gene, CDR1 is MNHNY and CDR2 is SVGAGI (reference sequence). This CDR3 is 13 amino acids long. The J gene is TRBJ2-7, the V gene TRBV6-6, with D hard to call. The sequencing used CD4+ or CD8+ T cells sorted from blood, collected in a trial of the OX40 agonist ivuxolimab. This TCR was recovered from an adult with an advanced solid tumor such as melanoma, head and neck, liver or kidney cancer. The CDR3 bases are TGTGCCAGCAGTTACTCGAAAGGATACGAGCAGTACTTC. Its translation is CASSYSKGYEQYF.